This T cell receptor (beta chain) was identified in a study of T cells after yellow fever vaccination. Study context: Low-cell-number fractions were prepared with SMART-Seq v4 Ultra Low Input. General study points: Although most clonotypes did not, a small share appeared in both CD4 and CD8 compartments.

Template switching with 5'RACE generated the TCR cDNA and added a universal primer site and UMIs. TCRdb re-analysed the 5' RACE reads in MiXCR, keeping a single row per CDR3 protein. Among about 240,000 distinct CDR3 sequences listed, less than 8.5% were seen once. As concerns this clonotype: Its antigen remains unknown.

This clonotype was obtained from a man aged 25 to 45 who received the YFV17D yellow fever vaccine. The sequencing used CD4+ T cells sorted from PBMCs, collected 15 days after the yellow fever booster vaccination.

CDR3 sequence (DNA): TGCGCCAGCAGCTTGGATAAGCCCTACAATGAGCAGTTCTTC. Protein: CASSLDKPYNEQFF. The chain combines TRBV5-1 with TRBJ2-1; D is undetermined. This CDR3 contains 14 residues. V lost 0 bases and J 2 bases, leaving 6 bases between the germline ends. Germline assignment: CDR1 SGHRS and CDR2 YFSETQ.